The 20 T cell receptor beta chains given below trace back to one sample, sequenced in a study of beta chain features in type 1 diabetes. General observations from the study: Significant though moderate, a shortening of TCRB CDR3s appeared in all four CD4+ subsets of Type 1 diabetes patients.

Their antigens are not known. What was sequenced were expressed TCRB transcripts, since all of the isolated RNA had been reverse transcribed. Method: immunoSEQ multiplex PCR; TCRdb's copy keeps in-frame clones and lacks some. The sample comprises under 250,000 clones, approximately 15% of which are singletons, and approximately 0.018% rests with the top ten. The specimen was naive CD4+ T cells from blood. These receptors all come from a man aged 25 to 40 with type 1 diabetes.

Details on this clone: This same CDR3 is encoded by further DNA sequences in the sample. V usage is TRBV11-2 and J usage is TRBJ1-2; possibly TRBD1 for D (5 bases). V lost 5 bases and J 1 base, leaving 8 bases between the germline ends. Per germline, CDR1 SGHAT and CDR2 FQNNGV. The CDR3 contains 13 residues. The CDR3 DNA sequence: TGTGCCAGCAGCCGCGACAGTAACTATGGCTACACCTTC. It yields the protein CASSRDSNYGYTF.

Comments on this clone: The identical CDR3 is also encoded by other nucleotide sequences in the sample. V gene TRBV9 combines with J gene TRBJ2-1; a weak D match, TRBD2 (6 bases). The germline V and J ends were trimmed by 2 bases and 2 bases, with 8 bases remaining between them. The CDR3 is 14 amino acids. Looked up from germline, CDR1 is SGDLS and CDR2 is YYNGEE. In DNA form, the CDR3 reads TGTGCCAGCAGCGTGGGGGGAGCCTACAATGAGCAGTTCTTC. It specifies CASSVGGAYNEQFF.

J is TRBJ2-3 and V is TRBV5-1, with 12 nucleotides matching TRBD2. CDR1 and CDR2 (germline): SGHRS, YFSETQ. This CDR3 spans 15 amino acids. Trimming removed 4 bases from V and 5 bases from J; junction bases left unmatched: 5. The CDR3 region is CASSQGLAGRDTQYF. DNA for the CDR3: TGCGCCAGCAGCCAAGGACTAGCGGGACGAGATACGCAGTATTTT. The variable domain in full, completed from reference TRBV5-1 and TRBJ2-3, reads KAGVTQTPRYLIKTRGQQVTLSCSPISGHRSVSWYQQTPGQGLQFLFEYFSETQRNKGNFPGRFSGRQFSNSRSEMNVSTLELGDSALYLCASSQGLAGRDTQYFGPGTRLTVL.

The V call is TRBV2, the J call TRBJ2-7; D is uncertain. V gave up 6 bases and J gave up 7 bases, with 10 bases separating them. This CDR3 is 11 amino acids long. CDR1 and CDR2 (germline): SNHLY, FYNNEI. This CDR3 is CASSPSLEQYF. The CDR3, as DNA: TGTGCCAGCAGCCCCTCCCTTGAGCAGTACTTC. The whole variable domain, filled in from reference TRBV2 and TRBJ2-7, reads EPEVTQTPSHQVTQMGQEVILRCVPISNHLYFYWYRQILGQKVEFLVSFYNNEISEKSEIFDDQFSVERPDGSNFTLKIRSTKLEDSAMYFCASSPSLEQYFGPGTRLTVT.

In this sample, this clone turned up a few times. This chain connects TRBV6-1 to TRBJ1-1; D is ambiguous. Looked up from germline, CDR1 is MNHNS and CDR2 is SASEGT. The CDR3 covers 13 residues. The V end lost 5 bases, the J end lost 4 bases, and 11 bases lay between the germline ends. CDR3 DNA: TGTGCCAGCAGTTCCCTAGTGCGCACTGAAGCTTTCTTT. It yields the protein CASSSLVRTEAFF.

The gene calls are TRBV19 and TRBJ1-1, with 7 bases lining up with TRBD1. The CDR3 is 16 amino acids. The germline gives CDR1 LNHDA, CDR2 SQIVND (reference sequence). J lost 1 base, V lost 4 bases, and 9 bases had no gene match. The CDR3 bases are TGTGCCAGTAGTAACCGACAGGGCTCTTGGAACACTGAAGCTTTCTTT. It codes for CASSNRQGSWNTEAFF.

The chain uses TRBV12-5 and TRBJ1-2; 8 positions match TRBD1. V gave up 0 bases and J gave up 8 bases; unmatched junction bases: 11. The CDR3 is made up of 16 amino acids. CDR1 and CDR2 from the germline V gene are LGHNT and FRNRAP. CDR3 region: CASGLVPGTGIWGYTF. In DNA, the CDR3 is TGTGCTAGTGGTTTGGTTCCCGGGACAGGAATTTGGGGCTACACCTTC.

In this sample, this clone turned up a few times. This chain links TRBV11-2 with TRBJ2-7; 8 bases agree with TRBD2. V was pared by 5 bases and J by 2 bases, with 5 bases of the junction left unmatched. The CDR3 runs 14 residues. Germline CDR1 is SGHAT and CDR2 is FQNNGV. CDR3 nucleotide sequence: TGTGCCAGCAGCCCCCGGGGGGGGGCCTACGAGCAGTACTTC. Translated, it gives CASSPRGGAYEQYF.

The chain employs TRBV4-1 and TRBJ2-1; TRBD2 agrees at 8 bases. Trimming at V came to 3 bases and at J to 0 bases, leaving 10 bases not matched to a gene. The CDR3 length is 18 residues. Germline CDR1 reads MGHRA; CDR2 reads YSYEKL. CDR3 loop: CASSHPSGYPLSYNEQFF. CDR3 coding DNA: TGCGCCAGCAGCCATCCTAGCGGGTATCCCCTCTCCTACAATGAGCAGTTCTTC.

This clone was counted a few times. The rearrangement joins TRBV7-9 to TRBJ2-4; TRBD1 matches at 9 bases. Trimming cost V 3 bases and J 1 base; bases outside gene matches: 13. The CDR3 has 19 residues. Germline V gene lookup returns CDR1 SEHNR and CDR2 FQNEAQ (reference sequence). In DNA, the CDR3 is TGTGCCAGCAGCTTCCGACCTACGGGACAGGGCTCTGCCAAAAACATTCAGTACTTC. Translating it yields CASSFRPTGQGSAKNIQYF.

The rearrangement uses TRBV6-5 and TRBJ2-2; D is undetermined. This CDR3 is 16 amino acids long. Germline V lookup: CDR1 MNHEY, CDR2 SVGAGI. Trimming removed 0 bases from V and 0 bases from J, with 8 bases in between. CDR3 region: CASSYSLRPNTGELFF. The CDR3 DNA reads as TGTGCCAGCAGTTACTCGTTGCGCCCGAACACCGGGGAGCTGTTTTTT.

The chain is built from TRBV18 and TRBJ2-3; no clear D gene. The V and J ends lost 2 bases and 4 bases respectively, with 4 bases between them. CDR3 length: 12 residues. Looked up from germline, CDR1 is KGHSH and CDR2 is LQKENI. The CDR3 sequence is CASSPGADTQYF. CDR3 sequence (DNA): TGTGCCAGCTCACCAGGAGCAGATACGCAGTATTTT.

This clone has only a few counts. V is TRBV27 and J is TRBJ2-1; D is uncertain. Trimming took 5 bases from V and 5 from J, leaving 13 bases between them. This CDR3 comprises 14 residues. The germline V gene has CDR1 MNHEY and CDR2 SMNVEV (reference sequence). CDR3 protein: CASSPIRLNNEQFF. CDR3 nucleotide sequence: TGTGCCAGCAGTCCCATAAGACTGAACAATGAGCAGTTCTTC.

This clone was observed a few times. CDR3 DNA sequence: TGTGCTAGTGGTTTAAGGACAGATCATAGCAATCAGCCCCAGCATTTT. Its translation: CASGLRTDHSNQPQHF. V usage is TRBV12-5 and J usage is TRBJ1-5; perhaps TRBD1 as D (6 bases). Per the germline V gene, CDR1 is LGHNT and CDR2 is FRNRAP. The length of the CDR3 is 16 residues. V was pared by 3 bases and J by 0 bases, with 12 bases between. Full variable domain (missing parts from reference TRBV12-5 and TRBJ1-5): DARVTQTPRHKVTEMGQEVTMRCQPILGHNTVFWYRQTMMQGLELLAYFRNRAPLDDSGMPKDRFSAEMPDATLATLKIQPSEPRDSAVYFCASGLRTDHSNQPQHFGDGTRLSIL.

This clone was observed a handful of times. The chain links TRBV30 to TRBJ2-1, with a tentative D call TRBD2 (6 bases). The V and J ends lost 5 bases and 3 bases respectively, with 11 bases between them. The CDR3 consists of 13 residues. In germline, CDR1 is GTSNPN, CDR2 SVGIG (reference sequence). CDR3 sequence: CAWAGPDYNEQFF. The DNA of the CDR3 is TGTGCCTGGGCGGGACCGGACTACAATGAGCAGTTCTTC.

This clone came up a few times. The V and J genes are TRBV6-1 and TRBJ1-2, with 7 bases that match TRBD1. CDR1 and CDR2 from the germline V gene are MNHNS and SASEGT. V shed 5 bases, J shed 2 bases, and the junction held 2 bases outside the gene matches. This CDR3 has 13 residues. The CDR3 sequence: CASSPDRNYGYTF. CDR3 DNA sequence: TGTGCCAGCAGTCCGGACAGGAACTATGGCTACACCTTC.

This clone showed up just a few times. V usage is TRBV5-4 and J usage is TRBJ2-4; D not resolved. The CDR3 contains 15 residues. Germline CDR1 and CDR2: SGHNT and YYREEE (reference sequence). V lost 0 bases, J lost 1 base, and 8 bases lay in between. CDR3 DNA: TGTGCCAGCAGCTTGGGAGGATGGGCCAAAAACATTCAGTACTTC. Protein sequence: CASSLGGWAKNIQYF.

The V and J genes are TRBV5-1 and TRBJ2-3, with 10 nucleotides matching TRBD2. The CDR3 extends over 15 amino acids. CDR1 and CDR2 from the germline V gene are SGHRS and YFSETQ. V lost 2 bases and J lost 7; bases outside the gene matches: 7. CDR3 nucleotide sequence: TGCGCCAGCAGCTTTACTAGCGGGACTCCGAATACGCAGTATTTT. Residues: CASSFTSGTPNTQYF.

CDR3 DNA: TGTGCCAGTAGCCTGGGACAGGGGGCAGGCAATGAGCAGTTCTTC. It is translated as CASSLGQGAGNEQFF. The V and J genes are TRBV19 and TRBJ2-1; TRBD1 agrees at 12 bases. CDR1 LNHDA and CDR2 SQIVND come from the germline V gene (reference sequence). After removal of 6 bases from V and 6 bases from J, the junction contained 6 bases not matched to a gene. This CDR3 is built from 15 residues.

The chain combines TRBV30 with TRBJ1-4; possible D gene TRBD1, 6 bases. The CDR3 has 12 residues. Germline CDR1 and CDR2: GTSNPN and SVGIG (reference sequence). Trimming removed 1 base from V and 8 bases from J, with 8 bases in between. CDR3 loop: CAWSAGDEKLFF. The CDR3 region has the DNA TGTGCCTGGAGTGCAGGGGACGAAAAACTGTTTTTT.